This T cell receptor (beta chain) was sequenced for a study of cytomegalovirus exposure and HLA in healthy donors. Study-wide results and limits: Some highly shared sequence variants likely arose as a pipeline artifact.

Per germline, CDR1 SGHVS and CDR2 FQNEAQ. The CDR3 loop spans 13 amino acids. V shed 6 bases and J 6 bases; nucleotides not matched to a gene: 5. The PCR was carried out with 60 Vbeta primers and 13 Jbeta primers. Produced via immunoSEQ multiplex PCR; TCRdb's table is partial and in-frame only. The sample yields more than 100,000 clones, around 87% seen once. With respect to this clone: What it binds is unknown.

The J gene is TRBJ2-7, the V gene TRBV7-8; 10 bases line up with TRBD2. The TCR comes from a woman in her 30s in good health and CMV-seronegative. Sequenced: PBMCs. CDR3 nucleotides: TGTGCCAGCAGTCGCGGGACTAGCGCCGAGCAGTACTTC. It yields the protein CASSRGTSAEQYF.